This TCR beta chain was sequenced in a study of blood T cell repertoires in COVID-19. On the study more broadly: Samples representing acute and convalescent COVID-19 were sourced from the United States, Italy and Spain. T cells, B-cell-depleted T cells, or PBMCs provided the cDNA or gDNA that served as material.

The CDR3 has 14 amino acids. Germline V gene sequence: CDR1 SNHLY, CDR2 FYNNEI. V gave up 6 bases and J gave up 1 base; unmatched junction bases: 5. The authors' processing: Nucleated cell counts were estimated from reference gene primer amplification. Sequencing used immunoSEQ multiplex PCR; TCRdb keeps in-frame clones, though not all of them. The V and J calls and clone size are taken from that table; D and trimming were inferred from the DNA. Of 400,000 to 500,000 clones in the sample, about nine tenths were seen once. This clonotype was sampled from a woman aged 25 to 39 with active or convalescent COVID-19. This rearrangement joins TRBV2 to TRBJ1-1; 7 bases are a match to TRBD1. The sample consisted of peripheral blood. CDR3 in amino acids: CASRQGSANTEAFF. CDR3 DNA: TGTGCCAGCAGACAGGGGAGTGCGAACACTGAAGCTTTCTTT.